Given below is one TCR beta chain in context. The CDR3 has 13 amino acids. The ends were cut back, 7 bases at V and 4 bases at J, with 13 bases in the middle. The germline CDR1 and CDR2 sequences are LGHDT and YNNKEL (reference sequence). The source of the sample is a study of blood T cell repertoires in COVID-19. Original processing notes: Amplification of reference gene primers was used by the study to estimate nucleated cell counts. Libraries were prepared by immunoSEQ multiplex PCR; TCRdb keeps only in-frame clonotypes and omits some of them. Clone size and V and J calls were adopted from that table, with D and trimming inferred from the DNA. In the table there are about 150,000 clones, roughly 80% of which are singletons.

The source is a man in his fifties or sixties who had recovered from COVID-19. The sample comprised PBMCs or T cells enriched from blood (not recorded which). V gene TRBV3-1 (or the pseudogene TRBV3-2) combines with J gene TRBJ1-2; TRBD1 is a possible D gene (5 bases). CDR3 loop: CASNGGDGYGYTF. CDR3 sequence (DNA): TGTGCCAGCAACGGAGGGGACGGCTATGGCTACACCTTC.